The source of this T cell receptor (beta chain) is a study of cytomegalovirus exposure and HLA in healthy donors. CDR1 is MNHEY, CDR2 SMNVEV, per germline (reference sequence). This CDR3 is 14 amino acids long. V was clipped by 2 bases and J by 6 bases; unmatched bases: 2. Libraries were prepared by immunoSEQ multiplex PCR; TCRdb keeps only in-frame clonotypes and omits some of them. The table lists under 200,000 clones, 75% to 95% of them singletons. Material for sequencing was PBMCs. This sequence was found in a young woman in good health and CMV-seropositive. The V and J genes are TRBV27 and TRBJ2-1, with 9 bases aligning to TRBD1. DNA of the CDR3: TGTGCCAGCAGTTTAGGGACAGGGAGCAATGAGCAGTTCTTC. Residues: CASSLGTGSNEQFF.